The 2 T cell receptor beta chains presented below share a single source sample, sequenced in a study of CD8 T cells in ankylosing spondylitis. Notes on the study in general: Typical of ankylosing spondylitis blood, it appeared, was a TCR beta motif of under 10 highly homologous variants.

Their specific antigens are unknown. Each CDR3 protein gets one entry after TCRdb re-called the 5' RACE reads with MiXCR. The sample records a few hundred thousand distinct CDR3 sequences, about 20% being singletons. Sequences were obtained from blood, either unsorted or a sorted T cell fraction (not recorded which). These receptors were collected from a male donor with ankylosing spondylitis.

The chain uses TRBV3-1 and TRBJ2-2; 12 nucleotides align to TRBD2. V dropped 6 bases and J dropped 5; count of bases not matched to a gene: 7. Germline-derived CDR1 and CDR2 are LGHDT and YNNKEL (reference sequence). The CDR3 is 16 amino acids. CDR3 sequence reads: CASSRLAGAGTGELFF. Written as DNA, the CDR3 is TGTGCCAGCAGTAGACTAGCGGGGGCGGGAACCGGGGAGCTGTTTTTT.

This clonotype was picked up many times. This chain uses TRBV7-9 with TRBJ2-2; D remains ambiguous. Trimming shortened V by 4 bases and J by 3 bases, and 3 bases separated the two germline ends. Germline V CDR1 and CDR2: SEHNR, FQNEAQ (reference sequence). The CDR3 consists of 12 residues. CDR3: CASSSYTGELFF. The CDR3 DNA reads as TGTGCCAGCAGCTCCTACACCGGGGAGCTGTTTTTT.